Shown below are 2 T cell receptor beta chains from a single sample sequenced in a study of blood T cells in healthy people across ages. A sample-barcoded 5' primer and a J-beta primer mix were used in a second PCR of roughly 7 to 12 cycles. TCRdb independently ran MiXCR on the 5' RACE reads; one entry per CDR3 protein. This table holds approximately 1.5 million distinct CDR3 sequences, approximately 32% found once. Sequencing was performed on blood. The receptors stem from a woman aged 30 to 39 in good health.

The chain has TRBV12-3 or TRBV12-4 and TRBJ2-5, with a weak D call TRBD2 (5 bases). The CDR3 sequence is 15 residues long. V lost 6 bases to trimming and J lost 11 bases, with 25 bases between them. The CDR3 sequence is CASSSGGENYNEQYF. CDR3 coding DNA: TGTGCCAGCAGCAGCGGAGGAGAGAACTACAATGAGCAGTACTTC.

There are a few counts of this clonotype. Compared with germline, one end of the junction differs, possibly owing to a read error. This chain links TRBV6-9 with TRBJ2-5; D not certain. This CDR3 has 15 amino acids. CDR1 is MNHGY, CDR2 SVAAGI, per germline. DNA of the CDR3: TGCGCCAGAAAACCGAGACGCAGACTCCAAGAGACCCAGTACTTC. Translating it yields CARKPRRRLQETQYF.